The entry below describes one T cell receptor (beta chain). As yet, its antigen is unknown. Germline V lookup: CDR1 MNHEY, CDR2 SVGAGI. This CDR3 contains 14 residues. J lost 2 bases, V lost 5 bases, and 2 bases had no gene match. These data belong to a study of OX40 agonist ivuxolimab in advanced cancers. In the study overall: A mean age of about 59 years, range about 20 to 79, was recorded, and 70% to 85% were male.

Broader study findings: Among some nonresponders, normalized T-cell clonal expansion was also low. In CD8+ T cells, expanded clones were on average more numerous than in CD4+.

Method: immunoSEQ multiplex PCR; TCRdb's copy keeps in-frame clones and lacks some. This sample has tens of thousands of clones, with around 83% found just once. The source was CD4+ or CD8+ T cells sorted from blood, collected in a trial of the OX40 agonist ivuxolimab. The sequence came from an adult with an advanced solid tumor such as melanoma, head and neck, liver or kidney cancer. V is TRBV6-5 and J is TRBJ2-7; 11 bases map to TRBD2. The CDR3 nucleotides read TGTGCCAGCAGTCCGGGACTAGCGGCCTACGAGCAGTACTTC. This encodes CASSPGLAAYEQYF.